A selection of T cell receptor beta chains follows, all from one sample in a study of blood T cell repertoires in COVID-19. The table came from immunoSEQ multiplex PCR; TCRdb's copy has only in-frame clones and leaves some out. The sample lists around 81,000 clones; approximately 91% were seen once. Input material: peripheral blood. The origin of the receptors is a man in his 70s with acute or convalescent COVID-19. CDR3s include the opening cysteine and the closing phenylalanine or tryptophan. Size is stated for part of the rows, as once, few or many counts, or as a class when the clone is expanded.

NA	TRBV2	TRBJ1-6	14	CASEKGADNSPLHF
NA	TRBV28	TRBJ2-2	14	CASSRTYSTGELFF
NA	TRBV28	TRBJ1-5	16	CASSLLRDRGGKPQHF
NA	TRBV5-6	TRBJ1-1	15	CASSFRGAGNTEAFF
NA	TRBV29-1	TRBJ2-7	13	CSVILGPGYEQYF
NA	TRBV19	TRBJ2-1	15	CASSPAGTGGHEQFF
NA	TRBV6-5	TRBJ1-3	16	CASSYSKQGARNTIYF
once	TRBV10-3	TRBJ1-2	14	CAISDKGENYGYTF
NA	TRBV9	TRBJ2-7	14	CASSVESGIGEQYF
NA	TRBV9	TRBJ1-4	16	CASSVVTGPMRGKLFF
once	TRBV3-1/TRBV3-2	TRBJ1-3	17	CASSQGVRGSSGNTIYF
once	TRBV28	TRBJ2-7	16	CASVPSGGAESYEQYF
NA	TRBV19	TRBJ1-1	11	CATLIGVTAFF
NA	TRBV11-2	TRBJ2-7	13	CASSTTPYDEQYF
NA	TRBV6-2/TRBV6-3	TRBJ2-1	15	CASSPTSRYYNEQFF
NA	TRBV7-9	TRBJ1-4	15	CASSSGQSTNEKLFF
NA	TRBV28	TRBJ1-1	18	CASSLEMPIRNMNTEAFF
NA	TRBV28	TRBJ1-5	15	CASSSKVYSNQPQHF
NA	TRBV7-9	TRBJ2-5	14	CASSFMTDRETQYF
NA	TRBV7-2	TRBJ1-5	16	CASSPQGQLSNQPQHF
NA	TRBV25-1	TRBJ2-7	15	CASSEEGGRVYEQYF
NA	TRBV5-8	TRBJ2-7	14	CASSSGQGAYEQYF
NA	TRBV6-2/TRBV6-3	TRBJ2-1	13	CASSYGTGTAQFF
NA	TRBV7-9	TRBJ2-3	15	CASSPDRVNTDTQYF
NA	TRBV3-1/TRBV3-2	TRBJ2-5	19	CASSQAPPTSGGGGETQYF
few	TRBV23-1	TRBJ1-4	15	CASSQLGAFGEKLFF
NA	TRBV6-2/TRBV6-3	TRBJ1-1	14	CASSYGGGNTEAFF
few	TRBV19	TRBJ2-1	15	CASSIDKSSYNEQFF
NA	TRBV5-4	TRBJ2-3	15	CASSRSSARTDTQYF
NA	TRBV7-9	TRBJ1-1	14	CASSRGVLNTEAFF
NA	TRBV15	TRBJ2-2	17	CATSRDIVASGSGELFF
NA	TRBV5-6	TRBJ2-5	14	CASSSLAGAETQYF
NA	TRBV10-2	TRBJ2-1	16	CASSENFLAGYNEQFF
NA	TRBV3-1/TRBV3-2	TRBJ1-2	13	CASSQDGGYGYTF
NA	TRBV2	TRBJ2-2	14	CASRLGQPPGELFF